Sequencing of this T cell receptor (beta chain) was carried out in a study of CD8 T cells in ankylosing spondylitis. This clonotype was seen only a few times. Germline V gene data show CDR1 as DFQATT and CDR2 as SNEGSKA (reference sequence). This CDR3 is built from 13 residues. The germline V and J ends were trimmed by 5 bases and 5 bases, with 15 bases remaining between them. One entry per CDR3 protein results from TCRdb running MiXCR on the 5' RACE reads. The sample has tens of thousands of distinct CDR3 sequences, 7.2% seen once. The source of this sequence is a male donor with ankylosing spondylitis or in good health (not recorded which). The V gene is TRBV20-1, the J gene TRBJ2-5; the D gene is possibly TRBD1 (6 bases). The sample consisted of blood, either unsorted or a sorted T cell fraction (not recorded which). For the CDR3, the DNA is TGCAGTGCTGGCCGGGTCCAGGGGGAGACCCAGTACTTC. Translated: CSAGRVQGETQYF.